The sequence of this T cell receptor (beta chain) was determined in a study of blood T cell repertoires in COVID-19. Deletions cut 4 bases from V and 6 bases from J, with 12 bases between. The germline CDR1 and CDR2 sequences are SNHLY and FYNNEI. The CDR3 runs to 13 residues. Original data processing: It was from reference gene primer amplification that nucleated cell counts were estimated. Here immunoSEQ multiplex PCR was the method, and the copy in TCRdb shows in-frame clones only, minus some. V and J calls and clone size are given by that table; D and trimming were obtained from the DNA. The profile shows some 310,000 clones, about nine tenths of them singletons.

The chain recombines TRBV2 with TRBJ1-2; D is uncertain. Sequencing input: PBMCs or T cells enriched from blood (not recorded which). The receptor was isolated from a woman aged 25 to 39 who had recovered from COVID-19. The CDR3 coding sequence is TGTGCCAGCAGTGCCCGAAGCGACCATGGCTACACCTTC. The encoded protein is CASSARSDHGYTF.